Below, one T cell receptor beta chain is given with its context. Its antigen is not known. The record originates from a study of T cell responses to AZD1222 COVID-19 vaccine. The study's findings and limits: In a largely white British group with more females than males, clonal diversity was possibly underestimated. Sampled repertoires all dated from after the peak T cell response. Spike-spanning, vaccine-associated CD4 TCRs were dominant at 160-218 and 743-854.

Profiling relied on immunoSEQ multiplex PCR, and the TCRdb table lists in-frame clones only, not all of them. The sample includes some 69,000 clones, approximately 87% of them seen just once. Germline CDR1 SGHRS, CDR2 YFSETQ. This CDR3 contains 14 residues. V was pared by 2 bases and J by 0 bases, with 2 bases of the junction left unmatched. This rearrangement joins TRBV5-1 to TRBJ2-7, with TRBD1 matching 7 bases. The starting material was peripheral blood, obtained 28 days after the second AZD1222 dose. The source is an adult who received the AZD1222 COVID-19 vaccine. CDR3 region: CASSFNRGSYEQYF. The CDR3 DNA reads as TGCGCCAGCAGCTTCAACAGGGGCTCCTACGAGCAGTACTTC.